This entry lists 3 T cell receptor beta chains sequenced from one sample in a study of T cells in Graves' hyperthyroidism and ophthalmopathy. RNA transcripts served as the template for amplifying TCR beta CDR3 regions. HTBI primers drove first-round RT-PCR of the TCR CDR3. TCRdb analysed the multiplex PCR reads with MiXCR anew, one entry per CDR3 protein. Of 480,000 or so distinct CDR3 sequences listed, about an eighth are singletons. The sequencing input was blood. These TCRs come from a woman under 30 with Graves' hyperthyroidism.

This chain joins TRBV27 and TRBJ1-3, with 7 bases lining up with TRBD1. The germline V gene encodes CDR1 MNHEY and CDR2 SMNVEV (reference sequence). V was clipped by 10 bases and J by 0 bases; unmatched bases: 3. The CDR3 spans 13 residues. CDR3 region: CATGTDSGNTIYF. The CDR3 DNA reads TGTGCCACCGGGACAGACTCTGGAAACACCATATATTTT.

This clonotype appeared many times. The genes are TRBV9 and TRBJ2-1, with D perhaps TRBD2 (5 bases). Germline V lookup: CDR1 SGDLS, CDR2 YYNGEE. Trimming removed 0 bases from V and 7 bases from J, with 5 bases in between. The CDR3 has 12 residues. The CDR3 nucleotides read TGTGCCAGCAGCGTAGCGGGAAATGAGCAGTTCTTC. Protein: CASSVAGNEQFF.

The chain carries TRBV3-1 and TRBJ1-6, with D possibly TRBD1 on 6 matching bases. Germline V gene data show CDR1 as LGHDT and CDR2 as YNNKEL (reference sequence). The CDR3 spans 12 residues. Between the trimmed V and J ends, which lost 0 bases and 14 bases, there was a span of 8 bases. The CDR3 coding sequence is TGTGCCAGCAGCCAAGACAGGGGCGCCCTCCACTTT. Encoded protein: CASSQDRGALHF. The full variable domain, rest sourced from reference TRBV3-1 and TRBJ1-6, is DTAVSQTPKYLVTQMGNDKSIKCEQNLGHDTMYWYKQDSKKFLKIMFSYNNKELIINETVPNRFSPKSPDKAHLNLHINSLELGDSAVYFCASSQDRGALHFGNGTRLTVT.